This TCR beta chain was sequenced in a study of cytomegalovirus exposure and HLA in healthy donors (dated by TCRdb to about 2017). Looking at the study overall: In an earlier analysis of some 550 of the donors, 250 to 350 Gb of sequence data and some 100 million unique TCR beta sequences from approximately 180 million T cells were reported. Genome-wide SNP genotypes for about three fifths of the roughly 670 donors were used in a later genetic analysis, which treated that subset as a discovery cohort. To predict cytomegalovirus infection status, the study brought together high-throughput TCR immunosequencing, statistical association of individual TCRs with disease status, and machine learning. The number of donors typed differed by locus, with 629-630 for A, B, C, DRB1 and DQB1, about 500 for DQA1, 600 to 610 for DPA1, and over 400 for DPB1. A later analysis re-analyzed previously published TCR beta repertoires from about 730 donors and added high-resolution HLA genotyping to study TCR occurrence patterns. Both class I and class II loci were covered by HLA typing, at four-digit resolution. Of the roughly 400 genotyped donors, 81% were placed in the genetic ancestry cluster associated with self-reported Caucasian donors. Every discovery cohort repertoire had been produced on one sequencing platform. Roughly 300 gigabases of sequencing data and approximately 84 million unique TCR sequences were included in an early release covering about 700 HLA-typed donors. Rather than drawing on any new phenotypic data, the later analysis identified candidate immune exposures from TCR beta sequences and the way those sequences occurred across donors. Several DR-DQ haplotypes were treated as single units for association and clustering because of strong linkage in the cohort. Besides the first cohort of 550 to 750 subjects, a separate validation cohort made up of 120 different subjects was used. The study aimed to test whether signatures of past pathogen exposure could be identified by cataloging public T cell receptors. In an earlier analysis of 550 to 700 of the donors, high-throughput TCR beta sequencing was used to judge whether each TCR beta V gene segment behaved as functional or pseudogenic. Among 300 to 500 genotyped donors of the cohort, an average of around 240,000 unique TCR beta nucleotide sequences was sequenced per donor, of which 15% to 20% were non-productive. Donor age, sex, ethnicity and CMV serostatus were compiled alongside the repertoire data. Using immunosequencing, the study profiled T cell repertoires from around 670 subjects and related those repertoires to cytomegalovirus serostatus. What the study reported, not specific to this receptor: The only immune exposure information available for the cohort was CMV serostatus. Linkage disequilibrium might explain the correlated functional status among segregating V segments, but an unknown experimental factor could not be excluded. In vitro tests confirmed that a few of the cytomegalovirus-associated TCR beta chains recognize cytomegalovirus antigens. Because some donors lacked HLA typing at each locus, the association tests relied only on the typed subset. The classifier was reported to diagnose cytomegalovirus status with high specificity and sensitivity in both the original cohort and the validation cohort. In a later analysis, HLA-associated TCR beta chains showed more clonal expansion and lower generation probabilities than non-associated chains that were equally common. A further reported finding was that TCR beta sequences accurately predicted the HLA-A and HLA-B alleles for most subjects in the first cohort. When HLA alleles, especially DR and DQ, strongly co-occurred, TCR associations were difficult to assign to individual alleles. A later analysis found that TCR association rates varied across HLA loci, with DRB1 alleles showing the most associated TCRs and HLA-C alleles the fewest. Several of the top co-occurrence clusters appeared to be linked to parvovirus B19, influenza, CMV and Epstein-Barr virus, according to a later analysis. Specific HLA alleles were associated with 15,000 to 20,000 TCR beta sequences at a false discovery rate of 0.05 in a later analysis. The authors suggested that the approach could potentially be extended to other disease states and immunological phenotypes. A total of fewer than 200 TCR beta chains were listed by the study as associated with cytomegalovirus. An association between a missense DCLRE1C variant and V-gene and J-gene trimming of TCR beta chains was found in a later genetic analysis and replicated in an independent cohort. Some 16 rarely observed V segments, including chromosome 9 orphons, were excluded from the earlier analysis of 550 to 700 of the donors because counts were too low. A later genetic analysis reported fewer N-insertions in productive TCRs among donors in an Asian-associated ancestry cluster than the approximately 670-donor mean. Broadly in line with IMGT annotations, most TCR beta V segments showed up in productive rearrangements about 87% or about 30% of the time in an earlier analysis of 587 of the donors. Most CMV-associated TCR beta chains appeared to be HLA-restricted in a later analysis, and the HLA associations seemed to be driven largely by CMV exposure. Because the 87-base-pair reads could not distinguish some IMGT-functional V segments, including TRBV6-2 and TRBV6-3, those segments were excluded. Sequencing depth was assumed to be roughly uniform across donors in the presence/absence analyses, though that assumption may not hold. A cluster of highly shared sequence variants was judged likely to represent a technical artifact of the sequencing pipeline. While some public TCRs were present in many individuals, most TCR sequences turned up only very rarely across donors. The cohort was sequenced for TCR beta chains only, and without alpha or paired-chain data the features that could be detected were limited.

As concerns this clone: No cognate antigen has been identified for it. The sample holds no much larger clone one base away, and base qualities are not on file.

From the cysteine through the phenylalanine, the CDR3 covers 14 amino acids. Only CDR3 DNA is held: 42 bases, read in frame from base 1. V loses 3 bases at its end and J loses 5 bases; junction bases beyond the gene matches: 4. The CDR1 and CDR2 encoded by the germline V gene are MDHEN and SYDVKM. The method behind the library was the immunoSEQ multiplex PCR assay. For the multiplex PCR, a mixture combining 60 forward primers for TCR Vbeta segments and 13 reverse primers for TCR Jbeta segments was used. Amplification of the CDR3 region of rearranged TCR beta genes was performed with a multiplex PCR assay on genomic DNA. The amplified TCR beta libraries were sequenced on the Illumina HiSeq System as 87-base-pair reads. Per the source publication's procedure: A later analysis counted about 80 million unique TCR beta chains across the 600 to 850 repertoires, and some 12 million of these chains were shared by at least two donors. A nearest-neighbor algorithm error-corrected the raw reads and collapsed the reads into unique sequences, merging closely related sequences to remove PCR and sequencing errors. Alignment of CDR3 sequences to IMGT reference sequences was used to assign V, D and J gene segments. Each retained sequence needed at least a six-nucleotide match to both a V gene segment and a J gene segment. Rearrangements were classified as productive when the CDR3 lacked stop codons and remained in frame with V and J, and all other rearrangements were classified as non-productive. CDR3 was defined by IMGT convention, running from the second conserved V-encoded cysteine to the conserved J-encoded phenylalanine. The earlier analysis of a few hundred of the donors excluded sequences that lacked an unambiguous match to a single V gene segment. An earlier analysis of 587 of the donors called V segments functional above 56.7% productive rearrangements and segregating when the between-donor standard deviation exceeded 5%. A statistical classification framework was built to diagnose cytomegalovirus status from the catalog of TCR beta chain sequences. A later analysis assigned V and J genes by comparing TCR nucleotide sequences with IMGT/GENE-DB human TR gene sequences. Using the TCRdist pipeline, a later analysis assigned CDR3 sequences along with most-parsimonious VDJ recombination scenarios. In a later analysis, each TCR beta chain was defined by its CDR3 amino acid sequence together with its V-gene family, and reads without a unique V-gene family were excluded. A later analysis removed several hundred highly shared, low-generation-probability nucleotide sequences to deal with suspected cross-contamination and a sequencing artifact. In a later analysis, a clonal expansion index was calculated for each public chain from normalized within-repertoire ranks of inferred template counts. In a later analysis, generation probabilities were computed with a VDJ recombination model fitted to out-of-frame rearrangements, and the resulting probabilities were checked against IGoR. A later analysis scored TCR-TCR, TCR-HLA and TCR-CMV co-occurrence with hypergeometric tests, applying a repertoire-size bias correction to TCR pairs. To estimate false discovery rates, a later analysis permuted the HLA or CMV assignments 20 times. In a later analysis, co-occurring TCRs were grouped with DBSCAN, and TCRdist sequence similarity was added when clustering was performed within HLA-allele-positive subsets. Repertoires with fewer than 30,000 or more than 120,000 public chains, plus five repertoires with anomalous nucleotide sharing, were excluded from co-occurrence clustering. Held by TCRdb, this immuneACCESS table contains in-frame sequences only and omits some clones. Under half of the omission traces to an unresolved V gene where checked; the cause of the rest is unknown. V and J calls and clone size are copied from that table; D and trimming were computed from the DNA. Present in this sample are approximately 120,000 clones, about 85% of which were seen just once. Under 7% of the sample is in the top ten clones.

The cohort was made up of approximately 670 healthy bone marrow donors. At the time of sampling, every cohort member was nominally healthy, though immune exposures that went unrecorded were likely present. The donor was CMV seropositive and was included in the group of 300 or so seropositive cohort members. A peripheral blood sample was provided by each donor, and peripheral blood mononuclear cells were used for TCR beta sequencing. The Qiagen DNeasy Blood Extraction Kit was used to extract genomic DNA from the blood cell samples. The origin of this receptor is a woman younger than 45 in good health and CMV-seropositive. The receptor chain draws on TRBV28 and TRBJ2-7; 10 bases in the middle match TRBD1. What was sequenced was PBMCs. The DNA sequence reads TGTGCCAGCAGTTTTGGGACAGGGGTCCACGAGCAGTACTTC. The resulting protein is CASSFGTGVHEQYF.